The 14 T cell receptor beta chains below were found in one sample sequenced in a study of Ad26.COV2.S vaccination and SARS-CoV-2 variants. Here immunoSEQ multiplex PCR was the method, and the copy in TCRdb shows in-frame clones only, minus some. Found here are some 450,000 clones, roughly 87% of them singletons; the top ten hold approximately 4.5%. Treatment specified: roughly 18 received Ad26.COV2.S at low or high dose, single or two shots; about 5 received placebo; per-sample allocation not given. Each sample was drawn 63 days after the first injection (of vaccine or placebo). Material: peripheral blood, obtained in a trial of Ad26.COV2.S vaccine versus placebo. These receptors were collected from a person between 18 and 65 years old who received the Ad26.COV2.S COVID-19 vaccine or a placebo.

The chain employs TRBV5-4 and TRBJ2-5, with 9 bases that match TRBD2. Germline V gives CDR1 SGHNT, CDR2 YYREEE (reference sequence). This CDR3 spans 15 amino acids. After removal of 2 bases from V and 4 bases from J, the junction contained 6 bases not matched to a gene. CDR3 sequence (DNA): TGTGCCAGCAGCTTTTTAGCGGGAGAAGGAGAGACCCAGTACTTC. Its protein is CASSFLAGEGETQYF.

The rearrangement links TRBV30 to TRBJ2-1, with 10 bases fitting TRBD2. The V gene's germline CDR1 is GTSNPN and CDR2 SVGIG (reference sequence). There are 13 residues in the CDR3. The trim removed 4 bases at V and 8 bases at J, leaving 5 bases unmatched. The CDR3 coding sequence is TGTGCCTGGACTAGCGGGAGAGGGGATGAGCAGTTCTTC. Amino acids: CAWTSGRGDEQFF.

This chain joins TRBV20-1 and TRBJ1-2; D is unresolved. The CDR3 has 11 residues. With 3 bases removed from V and 7 bases from J, the gap between germline ends came to 9 bases. CDR1 and CDR2 from the germline V gene are DFQATT and SNEGSKA (reference sequence). The CDR3 protein is CSASDGPGYTF. CDR3 coding DNA: TGCAGTGCTAGTGACGGGCCTGGCTACACCTTC.

This clone was counted once. The rearrangement joins TRBV13 to TRBJ1-5, with 7 nucleotides matching TRBD1. V lost 3 bases, J lost 4 bases, and 0 bases stayed unmatched. The CDR3 totals 13 residues. Germline-derived CDR1 and CDR2 are PRHDT and FYEKMQ (reference sequence). CDR3 in amino acids: CASSFRGNQPQHF. CDR3 bases: TGTGCCAGCAGCTTCAGGGGGAATCAGCCCCAGCATTTT.

This sequence joins TRBV7-2 and TRBJ2-1; 7 bases fit TRBD2. CDR1 and CDR2 from the germline V gene are SGHTA and FQGNSA. With 5 bases clipped from V and 4 bases from J, the junction kept 14 bases outside the gene matches. The CDR3 sequence is 17 residues long. CDR3 residues: CASSTPGGLAAYNEQFF. In DNA form, the CDR3 reads TGTGCCAGCAGCACCCCTGGGGGTCTAGCGGCTTACAATGAGCAGTTCTTC.

This clone appeared a single time. The chain uses TRBV6-5 and TRBJ2-5; 10 bases agree with TRBD2. This CDR3 has 13 residues. V lost 7 bases to trimming and J lost 10 bases; unmatched junction nucleotides: 9. Germline V CDR1 and CDR2: MNHEY, SVGAGI. DNA for the CDR3: TGTGCCAGCATGAGGAGCGGGGGGGCCCTCCAGTACTTC. Translating gives CASMRSGGALQYF.

This chain joins TRBV9 and TRBJ2-1; no reliable D call. Germline V gene sequence: CDR1 SGDLS, CDR2 YYNGEE. V lost 0 bases to trimming and J lost 8 bases, with 3 bases between them. The CDR3 spans 11 residues. The CDR3 loop reads CASSVADEQFF. CDR3 sequence (DNA): TGTGCCAGCAGCGTAGCCGATGAGCAGTTCTTC.

The chain uses TRBV14 and TRBJ1-2, with a possible D match to TRBD1 (6 bases). The V and J ends lost 0 bases and 4 bases respectively, with 12 bases between them. CDR3 length: 15 amino acids. Germline V lookup: CDR1 SGHDN, CDR2 FVKESK. For the CDR3, the DNA is TGTGCCAGCAGCCAAGATCGGGGCAGGGGCTATGGCTACACCTTC. Translation: CASSQDRGRGYGYTF.

This chain uses TRBV2 with TRBJ1-5; 8 nucleotides match TRBD1. Trimming took 3 bases from V and 4 from J; bases not matched to a gene: 5. In germline, CDR1 is SNHLY, CDR2 FYNNEI. This CDR3 has 15 residues. The chain's CDR3 is CASSEDRVRNQPQHF. In nucleotides, the CDR3 is TGTGCCAGCAGTGAGGACAGGGTTCGGAATCAGCCCCAGCATTTT.

The V call is TRBV4-3, the J call TRBJ2-1; 8 bases map to TRBD2. The CDR3 is made up of 15 amino acids. Germline V gives CDR1 LGHNA, CDR2 YSLEER. V lost 4 bases, J lost 2 bases, and 4 bases stayed unmatched. The CDR3 DNA follows: TGCGCCAGCAGCCGCGGACTAGCTGCCTACAATGAGCAGTTCTTC. As protein: CASSRGLAAYNEQFF.

CDR3 DNA sequence: TGTGCCAGTAGTATGGTCGGAAGCACAGATACGCAGTATTTT. It is translated as CASSMVGSTDTQYF. The V call is TRBV19, the J call TRBJ2-3; D is unclear. Trimming took 3 bases from V and 0 from J, leaving 7 bases between them. The germline CDR1 and CDR2 sequences are LNHDA and SQIVND (reference sequence). The CDR3 extends over 14 amino acids.

The V call is TRBV11-2, the J call TRBJ1-4, with TRBD1 matching over 7 bases. The CDR3 sequence is 13 residues long. The ends lost 0 bases at V and 11 bases at J; junction bases unmatched: 3. Germline CDR1 SGHAT, CDR2 FQNNGV. CDR3 nucleotides: TGTGCCAGCAGCTTAGAGGCCAGGGGGAAACTGTTTTTT. Its protein is CASSLEARGKLFF.

The chain is built from TRBV27 and TRBJ2-2; 9 nucleotides match TRBD2. Germline CDR1 is MNHEY and CDR2 is SMNVEV (reference sequence). The ends lost 6 bases at V and 2 bases at J; junction bases unmatched: 10. This CDR3 is built from 17 residues. CDR3 nucleotides: TGTGCCAGCAGGGAAGGAGCGGGAGGCCTTAACACCGGGGAGCTGTTTTTT. The encoded protein is CASREGAGGLNTGELFF.

J is TRBJ2-7 and V is TRBV7-2; D is unresolved. The ends were cut back, 1 base at V and 3 bases at J, with 7 bases in the middle. This CDR3 has 13 residues. Germline V gene lookup returns CDR1 SGHTA and CDR2 FQGNSA. The CDR3 spells CASSLGRDYEQYF. Written as DNA, the CDR3 is TGTGCCAGCAGCTTAGGTCGTGACTACGAGCAGTACTTC.